The 12 T cell receptor beta chains reported below all come from one sample, sequenced in a study of cytomegalovirus exposure and HLA in healthy donors. The PCR used 60 Vbeta and 13 Jbeta primers. The method was immunoSEQ multiplex PCR; TCRdb's version includes in-frame clones alone and lacks a portion of them. The table lists about 31,000 clones, 80% to 90% of them singletons, with 2.5% to 3.5% in the top ten. Sequencing input: PBMCs. All receptors come from a boy younger than 18 in good health and CMV-seronegative.

V is TRBV5-4 and J is TRBJ2-1; unclear D gene. CDR3 size: 14 residues. V lost 0 bases and J lost 0, with 4 bases in between. Germline values: CDR1 SGHNT, CDR2 YYREEE (reference sequence). DNA of the CDR3: TGTGCCAGCAGCTTGGGGAGCTCCTACAATGAGCAGTTCTTC. Protein product: CASSLGSSYNEQFF. Together with reference TRBV5-4 and TRBJ2-1, the CDR3 gives the full variable domain: ETGVTQSPTHLIKTRGQQVTLRCSSQSGHNTVSWYQQALGQGPQFIFQYYREEENGRGNFPPRFSGLQFPNYSSELNVNALELDDSALYLCASSLGSSYNEQFFGPGTRLTVL.

The gene calls are TRBV6-6 and TRBJ1-2; D perhaps matches TRBD1 (6 bases). The CDR3 has 14 amino acids. Trimming removed 7 bases at V and 4 bases at J, with 16 bases between. The V gene's germline CDR1 is MNHNY and CDR2 SVGAGI (reference sequence). The CDR3 here is CASTDYRDIYGYTF. For the CDR3, the DNA is TGTGCCAGCACCGACTACCGGGACATCTATGGCTACACCTTC.

The rearrangement joins TRBV5-1 to TRBJ2-2; tentatively, D is TRBD1 (6 bases). Germline-derived CDR1 and CDR2 are SGHRS and YFSETQ. This CDR3 region has 14 residues. Trimming stripped 4 bases from V and 5 bases from J, with 12 bases between. CDR3 loop: CASSPTQGTGELFF. The DNA of the CDR3 is TGCGCCAGCAGCCCAACACAGGGTACCGGGGAGCTGTTTTTT. Based on the CDR3 plus reference TRBV5-1 and TRBJ2-2, the full variable domain is KAGVTQTPRYLIKTRGQQVTLSCSPISGHRSVSWYQQTPGQGLQFLFEYFSETQRNKGNFPGRFSGRQFSNSRSEMNVSTLELGDSALYLCASSPTQGTGELFFGEGSRLTVL.

This chain links TRBV5-1 with TRBJ2-3, with no clear D. Germline CDR1 and CDR2: SGHRS and YFSETQ. V lost 2 bases and J lost 5, with 9 bases in between. The CDR3 consists of 13 residues. CDR3 residues: CASSFTDIDTQYF. The CDR3 nucleotides read TGCGCCAGCAGCTTTACTGATATAGATACGCAGTATTTT. Complete variable domain (other parts from reference TRBV5-1 and TRBJ2-3): KAGVTQTPRYLIKTRGQQVTLSCSPISGHRSVSWYQQTPGQGLQFLFEYFSETQRNKGNFPGRFSGRQFSNSRSEMNVSTLELGDSALYLCASSFTDIDTQYFGPGTRLTVL.

The gene calls are TRBV7-2 and TRBJ2-2, with TRBD1 matching 7 bases. The trim removed 5 bases at V and 4 bases at J, leaving 10 bases unmatched. The CDR3 sequence is 16 residues long. Germline V CDR1 and CDR2: SGHTA, FQGNSA. The CDR3 nucleotides are TGTGCCAGCAGCCCGAGGGGGCAGGGCGGCACCGGGGAGCTGTTTTTT. The encoded protein is CASSPRGQGGTGELFF.

The rearrangement uses TRBV19 and TRBJ2-6; D may be TRBD1 (6 bases). The germline gives CDR1 LNHDA, CDR2 SQIVND (reference sequence). The germline V and J ends were trimmed by 1 base and 0 bases, with 10 bases remaining between them. There are 17 residues in the CDR3. In nucleotides, the CDR3 is TGTGCCAGTAGTATAGCGGACAGCTACTCTGGGGCCAACGTCCTGACTTTC. It codes for CASSIADSYSGANVLTF.

This chain uses TRBV6-5 with TRBJ2-2; 8 bases match TRBD2. The germline V gene has CDR1 MNHEY and CDR2 SVGAGI. The V gene end was trimmed by 2 bases and the J gene end by 8 bases; junction bases not matched to a gene: 7. The CDR3 sequence is 15 residues long. CDR3 protein: CASSYLAGSTGELFF. In DNA form, the CDR3 reads TGTGCCAGCAGTTACCTAGCGGGTTCGACGGGGGAGCTGTTTTTT.

This clone was observed a single time. V is TRBV11-2 and J is TRBJ2-6; 7 positions match TRBD1. V lost 5 bases, J lost 0 bases, and 10 bases stayed unmatched. The germline V gene has CDR1 SGHAT and CDR2 FQNNGV. The CDR3 spans 18 residues. The CDR3 nucleotides read TGTGCCAGCAGCCTAAACCGGGACAGCTACTCTGGGGCCAACGTCCTGACTTTC. Amino acids: CASSLNRDSYSGANVLTF.

The chain carries TRBV28 and TRBJ1-5; 7 bases align to TRBD1. CDR1 and CDR2 from the germline V gene are MDHEN and SYDVKM. V gave up 6 bases and J gave up 3 bases; unmatched junction bases: 8. CDR3 length: 15 amino acids. The CDR3 loop reads CASSSGTAINQPQHF. DNA of the CDR3: TGTGCCAGCAGCTCCGGGACAGCGATCAATCAGCCCCAGCATTTT.

The rearrangement joins TRBV5-1 to TRBJ2-4, with TRBD2 matching over 8 bases. There are 14 residues in the CDR3. V was pared by 4 bases and J by 6 bases, with 6 bases of the junction left unmatched. Germline V gives CDR1 SGHRS, CDR2 YFSETQ. In nucleotides, the CDR3 is TGCGCCAGCAGCGATTTTGCGGGGGGAAACATTCAGTACTTC. This translates into CASSDFAGGNIQYF.

CDR3 in amino acids: CAWTRTSAQETQYF. The CDR3 DNA reads as TGTGCCTGGACGCGAACTAGCGCCCAAGAGACCCAGTACTTC. This sequence joins TRBV30 and TRBJ2-5, with 7 bases identical to TRBD2. CDR3 length: 14 amino acids. Germline assignment: CDR1 GTSNPN and CDR2 SVGIG (reference sequence). V shed 4 bases, J shed 1 base, and the junction held 6 bases outside the gene matches. Full variable domain (rest looked up from reference TRBV30 and TRBJ2-5): SQTIHQWPATLVQPVGSPLSLECTVEGTSNPNLYWYRQAAGRGLQLLFYSVGIGQISSEVPQNLSASRPQDRQFILSSKKLLLSDSGFYLCAWTRTSAQETQYFGPGTRLLVL.

This clone was counted a single time. The V gene is TRBV19, the J gene TRBJ2-2, with 8 bases aligning to TRBD1. Germline CDR1 and CDR2: LNHDA and SQIVND (reference sequence). J was trimmed by 7 bases and V by 4 bases; bases with no gene match: 5. CDR3 length: 14 amino acids. The CDR3 DNA follows: TGTGCCAGTAGTAGGGACAGGCCCTTCGGGGAGCTGTTTTTT. Translation gives CASSRDRPFGELFF.